What follows are 20 T cell receptor beta chains derived from one specimen sequenced in a study of T cell responses to AZD1222 COVID-19 vaccine (TCRdb year 2021). This sample's time point label indicates: baseline before first vaccination. Library generation was performed with the immunoSEQ multiplex PCR assay. This is the immuneACCESS table as TCRdb keeps it, with only in-frame sequences that have V and J called. A part of the clones is gone; compared with another copy, unresolved V genes explain less than half, and the rest is unexplained. This sample gives under 200,000 clones in total; 75% to 95% of them show up just once. About 1.6% of the sample goes to the ten largest clones. This specimen was peripheral blood, taken on day 0 of AZD1222 vaccination. These receptors originate from an adult in good health.

The rearrangement joins TRBV28 to TRBJ1-2, with D perhaps TRBD1 (5 bases). The CDR3 covers 12 residues. Germline V gene lookup returns CDR1 MDHEN and CDR2 SYDVKM. The germline V and J ends were trimmed by 6 bases and 7 bases, with 12 bases remaining between them. The chain's CDR3 is CASSLQTVGYTF. CDR3 DNA: TGTGCCAGCAGCCTCCAGACAGTTGGCTACACCTTC.

This clone has only one observation. The chain couples TRBV29-1 to TRBJ1-1; the D gene is possibly TRBD1 (5 bases). V was pared by 7 bases and J by 4 bases, with 19 bases between. The CDR3 length is 14 residues. Germline loops: CDR1 SQVTM, CDR2 ANQGSEA. The CDR3 region has the DNA TGCAGCGCTCAGACAGTCACCATGGGCACTGAAGCTTTCTTT. Translated: CSAQTVTMGTEAFF.

The V gene is TRBV3-1 (or the pseudogene TRBV3-2), the J gene TRBJ1-2; 9 bases map to TRBD1. The germline V gene has CDR1 LGHDT and CDR2 YNNKEL (reference sequence). Trimming removed 1 base from V and 3 bases from J; junction bases left unmatched: 6. CDR3 length: 16 residues. CDR3: CASSQAPGTGHYGYTF. The CDR3 coding sequence is TGTGCCAGCAGCCAAGCCCCCGGGACAGGGCACTATGGCTACACCTTC.

The genes are TRBV18 and TRBJ1-3, with D uncertain. The V gene lost 6 bases and the J gene lost 4 bases, with 10 bases spanning the gap. CDR1 is KGHSH, CDR2 LQKENI, per germline. This CDR3 contains 13 residues. CDR3 region: CASSLMEGNTIYF. The CDR3 DNA reads as TGTGCCAGCTCCCTCATGGAAGGAAACACCATATATTTT.

This clone was picked up one time. V usage is TRBV11-3 and J usage is TRBJ1-6; D not certain. V lost 0 bases and J lost 8, with 5 bases in between. The length of the CDR3 is 13 residues. Germline V gene sequence: CDR1 SGHNT, CDR2 YENEEA. The CDR3 reads CASSLDPYSPLHF. In DNA, the CDR3 is TGTGCCAGCAGCTTAGATCCCTATTCACCCCTCCACTTT.

The V gene is TRBV5-4, the J gene TRBJ1-1; 7 nucleotides agree with TRBD1. The CDR3 totals 14 residues. Losses at the gene ends were 5 bases for V and 4 bases for J; bases not matched to a gene: 8. Germline V gene data show CDR1 as SGHNT and CDR2 as YYREEE (reference sequence). The CDR3 protein is CASSPDRVATEAFF. CDR3 DNA: TGTGCCAGCAGTCCAGACAGGGTTGCCACTGAAGCTTTCTTT.

This sequence joins TRBV28 and TRBJ1-2; TRBD1 aligns across 7 bases. The CDR3 has 14 residues. With V trimmed by 5 bases and J by 5 bases, 8 bases remained unmatched. Germline V CDR1 and CDR2: MDHEN, SYDVKM. The CDR3 nucleotides are TGTGCCAGCAGTCTCCTCCAGGGGGGATATGGCTACACCTTC. This codes for CASSLLQGGYGYTF.

The chain carries TRBV9 and TRBJ2-3, with a tentative D call TRBD2 (5 bases). Between the trimmed V and J ends, which lost 0 bases and 2 bases, there was a span of 13 bases. The CDR3 is 16 amino acids. From germline, CDR1 is SGDLS and CDR2 YYNGEE. CDR3 protein: CASSVGGGLYTDTQYF. Here the CDR3 DNA reads TGTGCCAGCAGCGTAGGAGGCGGACTCTACACAGATACGCAGTATTTT.

V gene TRBV14 combines with J gene TRBJ2-1, with D possibly being TRBD2 (5 bases). Germline loops: CDR1 SGHDN, CDR2 FVKESK. Trimming cost V 1 base and J 3 bases, with 16 bases left between them. The CDR3 consists of 17 residues. Here the CDR3 reads CASSQGGWLADYNEQFF. The CDR3 coding sequence is TGTGCCAGCAGCCAAGGGGGTTGGCTAGCAGACTACAATGAGCAGTTCTTC.

The chain has TRBV7-2 and TRBJ1-2; D ambiguous. The ends were cut back, 2 bases at V and 5 bases at J, with 18 bases in the middle. CDR3 length: 16 residues. Germline CDR1 is SGHTA and CDR2 is FQGNSA. CDR3 protein: CASSLQGNSAPYGYTF. CDR3 coding DNA: TGTGCCAGCAGCTTACAAGGGAATAGCGCCCCTTATGGCTACACCTTC.

CDR3: CASSSWDRANYGYTF. The DNA of the CDR3 is TGTGCCAGCAGCTCCTGGGACAGGGCTAACTATGGCTACACCTTC. The gene calls are TRBV5-4 and TRBJ1-2, with TRBD1 matching over 9 bases. Germline V gives CDR1 SGHNT, CDR2 YYREEE (reference sequence). The junction had 3 bases not matched to a gene; V was cut back by 3 bases and J by 0 bases. The CDR3 runs to 15 residues.

This clone was counted a single time. The genes are TRBV6-1 and TRBJ1-1, with D unresolved. The germline V gene encodes CDR1 MNHNS and CDR2 SASEGT. The CDR3 covers 17 residues. Trimming stripped 0 bases from V and 1 base from J, with 15 bases between. Written as DNA, the CDR3 is TGTGCCAGCAGTGAAGCGTCAGTTCTCGGAACGAACACTGAAGCTTTCTTT. It codes for CASSEASVLGTNTEAFF.

The J gene is TRBJ1-2, the V gene TRBV19; a possible D gene is TRBD1 (6 bases). Germline V gene lookup returns CDR1 LNHDA and CDR2 SQIVND (reference sequence). V lost 5 bases, J lost 7 bases, and 26 bases lay in between. The CDR3 loop spans 17 amino acids. The CDR3 DNA sequence: TGTGCCAGTAGTGCCCTCCCGACAGGACTCCTAAAAAGTGGCTACACCTTC. Translating it yields CASSALPTGLLKSGYTF.

The J gene is TRBJ1-4, the V gene TRBV4-1; D is ambiguous. The germline V gene has CDR1 MGHRA and CDR2 YSYEKL. CDR3 length: 14 residues. V gave up 1 base and J gave up 0 bases, with 3 bases separating them. CDR3 protein: CASSQGSTNEKLFF. CDR3 nucleotides: TGCGCCAGCAGCCAAGGGTCAACTAATGAAAAACTGTTTTTT.

CDR3: CASSFGSKWGGMSSYEQYF. Here the CDR3 DNA reads TGTGCCAGCAGCTTCGGTTCGAAATGGGGAGGGATGAGCTCCTACGAGCAGTACTTC. The V call is TRBV11-2, the J call TRBJ2-7; 7 nucleotides agree with TRBD2. The V segment lost 3 bases and the J segment 0 bases; nucleotides outside the gene matches: 17. Germline CDR1 and CDR2: SGHAT and FQNNGV. CDR3 length: 19 residues.

The chain recombines TRBV28 with TRBJ2-7; 7 positions agree with TRBD2. Trimming removed 7 bases from V and 0 bases from J; junction bases left unmatched: 3. The CDR3 loop spans 13 amino acids. Looked up from germline, CDR1 is MDHEN and CDR2 is SYDVKM. CDR3 nucleotide sequence: TGTGCCAGCAAGGGCGGGGGCTCCTACGAGCAGTACTTC. Its translation: CASKGGGSYEQYF. The full variable domain, rest sourced from reference TRBV28 and TRBJ2-7, is DVKVTQSSRYLVKRTGEKVFLECVQDMDHENMFWYRQDPGLGLRLIYFSYDVKMKEKGDIPEGYSVSREKKERFSLILESASTNQTSMYLCASKGGGSYEQYFGPGTRLTVT.

The V gene is TRBV28, the J gene TRBJ1-2; 7 bases agree with TRBD1. The length of the CDR3 is 14 residues. V lost 6 bases, J lost 0 bases, and 4 bases stayed unmatched. Germline CDR1 is MDHEN and CDR2 is SYDVKM. The DNA of the CDR3 is TGTGCCAGCAGCTGGGACAGCCCTAACTATGGCTACACCTTC. Amino acid sequence: CASSWDSPNYGYTF.

The chain couples TRBV13 to TRBJ2-5; TRBD2 aligns across 11 bases. Per the germline V gene, CDR1 is PRHDT and CDR2 is FYEKMQ (reference sequence). The ends lost 3 bases at V and 3 bases at J; junction bases unmatched: 3. The CDR3 length is 15 residues. The CDR3 region has the DNA TGTGCCAGCAGCTTGGGTAGCGGGAGGGAAGAGACCCAGTACTTC. As protein: CASSLGSGREETQYF.

The rearrangement links TRBV5-1 to TRBJ1-4, with D possibly TRBD1 on 5 matching bases. The CDR3 contains 17 residues. Germline assignment: CDR1 SGHRS and CDR2 YFSETQ. Trimming took off 5 bases at V and 7 bases at J, with 24 bases between the two ends. The CDR3 is CASRGGSEAVWVEKLFF. As DNA, the CDR3 is TGCGCCAGCAGGGGGGGATCCGAAGCGGTATGGGTTGAAAAACTGTTTTTT.

This chain connects TRBV11-2 to TRBJ2-2; TRBD1 is a possible D gene (5 bases). Per the germline V gene, CDR1 is SGHAT and CDR2 is FQNNGV. The CDR3 sequence is 14 residues long. Trimming removed 4 bases at V and 2 bases at J, with 8 bases between. Written as DNA, the CDR3 is TGTGCCAGCAGCTCGGACACAAACACCGGGGAGCTGTTTTTT. The encoded protein is CASSSDTNTGELFF.